The 8 T cell receptor beta chains listed next were all sequenced from one sample in a study of cytotoxic CD8 clonotypes in ibrutinib-treated CLL (dated by TCRdb to 2020 to 2022). The time point label for this specimen denotes: progressive disease on ibrutinib. Libraries were constructed by the immunoSEQ multiplex PCR assay. TCRdb's version of the immuneACCESS table is confined to in-frame rearrangements and falls short of the full clone set. An unresolved V gene accounts for under half of the shortfall where checked; the remainder is of unknown origin. The table for this sample lists about 300,000 clones; 60% to 80% of them were counted only once. Clones ranked in the top ten supply about 5.8% of the sample. The specimen was PBMCs, collected at disease progression, from a patient treated with ibrutinib. These receptors were taken from a human donor with chronic lymphocytic leukemia.

This rearrangement joins TRBV4-1 to TRBJ2-3; possibly TRBD1 or TRBD2 for D (5 bases each). With 3 bases removed from V and 2 bases from J, the gap between germline ends came to 21 bases. The CDR3 length is 18 residues. CDR1 is MGHRA and CDR2 is YSYEKL in the germline V gene. The CDR3 DNA is TGCGCCAGCAGCCACGCATTTCGGGACGCGGCCGCCACAGATACGCAGTATTTT. Protein product: CASSHAFRDAAATDTQYF.

The chain recombines TRBV7-9 with TRBJ1-3; D unresolved. V was pared by 0 bases and J by 2 bases, with 8 bases between. In germline, CDR1 is SEHNR, CDR2 FQNEAQ (reference sequence). The CDR3 extends over 15 amino acids. This chain's CDR3 is CASSLAGWAGNTIYF. The CDR3 DNA follows: TGTGCCAGCAGCTTAGCGGGGTGGGCTGGAAACACCATATATTTT. The full variable domain, completed using reference TRBV7-9 and TRBJ1-3, is DTGVSQNPRHKITKRGQNVTFRCDPISEHNRLYWYRQTLGQGPEFLTYFQNEAQLEKSRLLSDRFSAERPKGSFSTLEIQRTEQGDSAMYLCASSLAGWAGNTIYFGEGSWLTVV.

This chain joins TRBV9 and TRBJ2-1; D gene ambiguous. This CDR3 has 13 residues. The ends were cut back, 0 bases at V and 7 bases at J, with 8 bases in the middle. Germline assignment: CDR1 SGDLS and CDR2 YYNGEE. CDR3 amino acids: CASSVVPWNEQFF. CDR3 bases: TGTGCCAGCAGCGTAGTGCCCTGGAATGAGCAGTTCTTC.

The CDR3 loop is CASSLYRVQVGTEAFF. The CDR3 DNA reads as TGTGCCAGCAGCTTATATCGGGTCCAAGTGGGGACTGAAGCTTTCTTT. This chain connects TRBV7-8 to TRBJ1-1; D unclear. The CDR3 runs 16 residues. Deletions cut 2 bases from V and 5 bases from J, with 18 bases between. Germline V gives CDR1 SGHVS, CDR2 FQNEAQ.

The genes are TRBV6-5 and TRBJ2-7, with D perhaps TRBD1 (5 bases). V lost 7 bases and J lost 4, with 8 bases in between. In germline, CDR1 is MNHEY, CDR2 SVGAGI. CDR3 length equals 11 residues. The CDR3: CASKGVYEQYF. CDR3 coding DNA: TGTGCCAGCAAAGGGGTTTACGAGCAGTACTTC.

V is TRBV5-1 and J is TRBJ2-1; D not certain. Germline CDR1 reads SGHRS; CDR2 reads YFSETQ. CDR3 length equals 13 residues. The ends were cut back, 1 base at V and 6 bases at J, with 8 bases in the middle. CDR3 coding DNA: TGCGCCAGCAGCTTGCGACGGACCAATGAGCAGTTCTTC. As protein: CASSLRRTNEQFF.

V is TRBV27 and J is TRBJ2-3, with no clear D. The CDR3 runs to 11 residues. Per germline, CDR1 MNHEY and CDR2 SMNVEV (reference sequence). The germline V and J ends were trimmed by 10 bases and 0 bases, with 5 bases remaining between them. The CDR3 here is CATSSTDTQYF. Here the CDR3 DNA reads TGTGCCACCTCCAGCACAGATACGCAGTATTTT.

The CDR3 DNA follows: TGTGCCAGCAGCTTGCTGGGACAGGGTCCGGGAGAGACCCAGTACTTC. Its protein product is CASSLLGQGPGETQYF. This sequence joins TRBV5-6 and TRBJ2-5; 9 bases align to TRBD1. The V segment lost 1 base and the J segment 4 bases; nucleotides outside the gene matches: 8. The length of the CDR3 is 16 residues. The V gene's germline CDR1 is SGHDT and CDR2 YYEEEE.